Below, 29 T cell receptor beta chains from the same sample are listed, as sequenced in a study of blood T cell repertoires in COVID-19. Method: immunoSEQ multiplex PCR; TCRdb's copy keeps in-frame clones and lacks some. In the table there are 210,000 or so clones, 84% of which are singletons. The source material was peripheral blood. These receptors were collected from a woman over 75 with COVID-19, enrolled during active disease.

This clone was recorded once. The V gene is TRBV11-2, the J gene TRBJ2-1; D may be TRBD2 (6 bases). The CDR3 contains 17 residues. V was pared by 0 bases and J by 10 bases, with 22 bases between. Germline V gene data show CDR1 as SGHAT and CDR2 as FQNNGV. The CDR3 coding sequence is TGTGCCAGCAGCTTAGATCTGGTGGGAGGCCCACGCTCAGAGCAGTTCTTC. Translating it yields CASSLDLVGGPRSEQFF.

The CDR3 DNA reads TGTGCCAGCAGTGAAGAAGGAGTAGCTTTCTTT. It specifies CASSEEGVAFF. The chain uses TRBV2 and TRBJ1-1; no reliable D call. V gave up 1 base and J gave up 10 bases, with 7 bases separating them. The V gene's germline CDR1 is SNHLY and CDR2 FYNNEI. This CDR3 region has 11 residues.

In nucleotides, the CDR3 is TGTGCCAGCCGGGACAGGGGGCCCTATGGCTACACCTTC. Protein sequence: CASRDRGPYGYTF. J is TRBJ1-2 and V is TRBV19, with 12 bases matching TRBD1. This CDR3 is 13 amino acids long. The germline gives CDR1 LNHDA, CDR2 SQIVND (reference sequence). Trimming took 9 bases from V and 4 from J; bases not matched to a gene: 3.

V gene TRBV9 combines with J gene TRBJ1-1; tentatively, D is TRBD1 (5 bases). Per the germline V gene, CDR1 is SGDLS and CDR2 is YYNGEE. This CDR3 comprises 14 residues. V shed 6 bases and J shed 1 base, with 13 bases lying between them. In DNA, the CDR3 is TGTGCCAGCACTCCTAGCGGGGGGAACACTGAAGCTTTCTTT. This translates into CASTPSGGNTEAFF.

The chain employs TRBV5-6 and TRBJ2-7; a weak D match, TRBD2 (5 bases). Trimming removed 3 bases from V and 3 bases from J, with 16 bases in between. Germline V CDR1 and CDR2: SGHDT, YYEEEE. This CDR3 is built from 15 residues. CDR3 nucleotide sequence: TGTGCCAGCAGCTCAGGCCCGAGGGAAGACTACGAGCAGTACTTC. It translates to CASSSGPREDYEQYF.

V is TRBV27 and J is TRBJ2-7; no clear D. CDR1 MNHEY and CDR2 SMNVEV come from the germline V gene (reference sequence). The CDR3 totals 15 residues. Deletions cut 3 bases from V and 2 bases from J, with 14 bases between. The CDR3 DNA is TGTGCCAGCAGTTTGAGGATTGCCACCCCCTACGAGCAGTACTTC. Translated: CASSLRIATPYEQYF.

The rearrangement joins TRBV6-5 to TRBJ2-1, with D perhaps matching TRBD1 (5 bases). This CDR3 comprises 16 residues. The V end lost 2 bases, the J end lost 9 bases, and 20 bases lay between the germline ends. The germline CDR1 and CDR2 sequences are MNHEY and SVGAGI. The CDR3 bases are TGTGCCAGCAGTTACGCCAGTCTAGGGGCTCTTAGTGAGCAGTTCTTC. This codes for CASSYASLGALSEQFF.

The chain uses TRBV15 and TRBJ1-1, with TRBD1 identical over 7 bases. There are 15 residues in the CDR3. Germline-derived CDR1 and CDR2 are LNHNV and YYDKDF (reference sequence). J gave up 2 bases and V 1 base, and 4 bases lay outside the gene matches. In DNA form, the CDR3 reads TGTGCCACCAGCAGAGCCGGGACAGCTAACACTGAAGCTTTCTTT. It encodes CATSRAGTANTEAFF.

The V and J genes are TRBV3-1 (or the pseudogene TRBV3-2) and TRBJ2-3, with 9 bases matching TRBD1. Germline V lookup: CDR1 LGHDT, CDR2 YNNKEL (reference sequence). V was pared by 3 bases and J by 2 bases, with 3 bases of the junction left unmatched. The CDR3 is 15 amino acids. The CDR3 is CASSQGQGDTDTQYF. Written as DNA, the CDR3 is TGTGCCAGCAGCCAGGGACAGGGAGACACAGATACGCAGTATTTT.

This chain links TRBV7-9 with TRBJ2-7; 9 bases fit TRBD1. The V gene end was trimmed by 4 bases and the J gene end by 3 bases; junction bases not matched to a gene: 13. The CDR3 is made up of 17 amino acids. Germline loops: CDR1 SEHNR, CDR2 FQNEAQ (reference sequence). CDR3 bases: TGTGCCAGCAGCTCGGACAGGGGCCCCGAGGTAAGCTACGAGCAGTACTTC. Its protein is CASSSDRGPEVSYEQYF. The variable domain in full, completed from reference TRBV7-9 and TRBJ2-7, reads DTGVSQNPRHKITKRGQNVTFRCDPISEHNRLYWYRQTLGQGPEFLTYFQNEAQLEKSRLLSDRFSAERPKGSFSTLEIQRTEQGDSAMYLCASSSDRGPEVSYEQYFGPGTRLTVT.

The genes are TRBV29-1 and TRBJ2-5, with no clear D. The CDR3 is made up of 14 amino acids. Per the germline V gene, CDR1 is SQVTM and CDR2 is ANQGSEA. Here the CDR3 DNA reads TGCCCTTTGTGGCCAACTACCCACCAAGAGACCCAGTACTTC. This sequence encodes CPLWPTTHQETQYF.

The V and J genes are TRBV18 and TRBJ1-1, with D possibly TRBD1 on 6 matching bases. The CDR3 consists of 15 residues. The germline CDR1 and CDR2 sequences are KGHSH and LQKENI. V was pared by 6 bases and J by 2 bases, with 16 bases between. The CDR3 spells CASSQEQGRNTEAFF. The CDR3 nucleotides read TGTGCCAGCTCGCAAGAACAGGGTCGCAACACTGAAGCTTTCTTT.

The rearrangement joins TRBV6-1 to TRBJ1-2, with D possibly being TRBD1 (6 bases). Trimming shortened V by 4 bases and J by 4 bases, and 19 bases separated the two germline ends. The CDR3 is 16 residues long. Germline CDR1 is MNHNS and CDR2 is SASEGT. This CDR3 is CASSVTGGGPGYGYTF. CDR3 bases: TGTGCCAGCAGTGTAACCGGGGGGGGGCCCGGCTATGGCTACACCTTC.

About this clone itself: This CDR3 is also generated by other DNA sequences in the sample. CDR3 in amino acids: CASSLGTGGYGYTF. CDR3 sequence (DNA): TGCGCCAGCAGCTTGGGGACTGGCGGCTATGGCTACACCTTC. This chain connects TRBV5-1 to TRBJ1-2; D is ambiguous. V lost 0 bases and J lost 4, with 10 bases in between. CDR1 and CDR2 from the germline V gene are SGHRS and YFSETQ. The CDR3 is made up of 14 amino acids.

This clone was counted a few times. The chain couples TRBV15 to TRBJ2-7; D is perhaps TRBD1 (6 bases). CDR1 and CDR2 (germline): LNHNV, YYDKDF (reference sequence). CDR3 length equals 14 residues. V lost 1 base to trimming and J lost 9 bases, with 16 bases between them. CDR3: CATSRGHGLGGQYF. Written as DNA, the CDR3 is TGTGCCACCAGCAGAGGGCATGGGTTAGGGGGGCAGTACTTC.

The rearrangement joins TRBV6-5 to TRBJ1-6; 7 nucleotides agree with TRBD1. The V gene end was trimmed by 2 bases and the J gene end by 9 bases; junction bases not matched to a gene: 10. This CDR3 is built from 16 residues. Germline V CDR1 and CDR2: MNHEY, SVGAGI. CDR3 sequence reads: CASSYAGDSVTSPLHF. The CDR3 DNA follows: TGTGCCAGCAGTTACGCCGGGGACAGTGTGACTTCACCCCTCCACTTT.

This sequence joins TRBV5-1 and TRBJ1-6; no reliable D call. CDR3 size: 16 residues. Germline CDR1 SGHRS, CDR2 YFSETQ. V dropped 0 bases and J dropped 0 bases, with 7 bases sitting between them. In nucleotides, the CDR3 is TGCGCCAGCAGCTTGGGGGAGAGCTCCTATAATTCACCCCTCCACTTT. Translated, it gives CASSLGESSYNSPLHF.

In its sample, this clone was seen a few times. V is TRBV5-1 and J is TRBJ1-6; 8 bases match TRBD1. Trimming took 0 bases from V and 10 from J; bases not matched to a gene: 6. Germline V gene lookup returns CDR1 SGHRS and CDR2 YFSETQ. The CDR3 length is 15 residues. CDR3 residues: CASSLVGTGLSPLHF. CDR3 nucleotides: TGCGCCAGCAGCTTGGTAGGGACAGGCTTATCACCCCTCCACTTT.

This clone was picked up one time. V usage is TRBV2 and J usage is TRBJ2-7; TRBD1 aligns across 9 bases. Per germline, CDR1 SNHLY and CDR2 FYNNEI. The CDR3 has 14 residues. With 6 bases clipped from V and 0 bases from J, the junction kept 3 bases outside the gene matches. CDR3 DNA sequence: TGTGCCAGCAGATCGACAGGGGGCTCCTACGAGCAGTACTTC. It encodes CASRSTGGSYEQYF.

The chain has TRBV18 and TRBJ2-7; 8 bases agree with TRBD1. CDR3 length: 14 residues. Germline V lookup: CDR1 KGHSH, CDR2 LQKENI. Trimming cost V 2 bases and J 6 bases; bases outside gene matches: 6. The chain's CDR3 is CASSPVQGAREQYF. For the CDR3, the DNA is TGTGCCAGCTCACCAGTCCAGGGGGCGCGCGAGCAGTACTTC.

The chain carries TRBV11-2 and TRBJ2-2; TRBD1 matches 7 bases. Germline V gene sequence: CDR1 SGHAT, CDR2 FQNNGV. The V segment lost 5 bases and the J segment 4 bases; nucleotides outside the gene matches: 10. The CDR3 has 16 residues. CDR3 DNA sequence: TGTGCCAGCAGCGCCCAACAGGGGTACGGCACCGGGGAGCTGTTTTTT. Protein sequence: CASSAQQGYGTGELFF.

The chain couples TRBV24-1 to TRBJ2-3, with D possibly matching TRBD2 (5 bases). V was clipped by 2 bases and J by 5 bases, with 10 bases between them. The CDR3 runs 14 residues. The germline CDR1 and CDR2 sequences are KGHDR and SFDVKD. The CDR3 sequence: CATSDSLAGDTQYF. The CDR3 DNA sequence: TGTGCCACCAGTGATTCCCTAGCAGGAGATACGCAGTATTTT.

CDR3 bases: TGTGCCAGCAGCTTGGGACAGGGCACGGCTTTCTTT. Protein product: CASSLGQGTAFF. The chain couples TRBV5-6 to TRBJ1-1, with TRBD1 identical over 7 bases. The CDR3 is 12 amino acids. CDR1 and CDR2 (germline): SGHDT, YYEEEE. The V gene end was trimmed by 0 bases and the J gene end by 11 bases; junction bases not matched to a gene: 4.

This clone occurred a few times. The chain has TRBV2 and TRBJ1-4; TRBD1 aligns across 7 bases. CDR3 length: 14 amino acids. Germline assignment: CDR1 SNHLY and CDR2 FYNNEI. Trimming at V came to 5 bases and at J to 9 bases, leaving 9 bases not matched to a gene. The CDR3 spells CASSRTGRGQKLFF. DNA for the CDR3: TGTGCCAGCAGTCGGACAGGCCGCGGCCAAAAACTGTTTTTT.

The chain combines TRBV5-1 with TRBJ2-5; a weak D match, TRBD1 (5 bases). Germline V lookup: CDR1 SGHRS, CDR2 YFSETQ. This CDR3 is 17 amino acids long. V shed 4 bases and J shed 3 bases, with 22 bases lying between them. The CDR3 loop reads CASSAYRQFLPKETQYF. CDR3 in DNA: TGCGCCAGCAGCGCCTACAGACAGTTTTTGCCAAAAGAGACCCAGTACTTC.

The count of this clone is one. The chain employs TRBV25-1 and TRBJ2-7, with no clear D. The CDR3 is 15 amino acids. Trimming took 7 bases from V and 2 from J, leaving 18 bases between them. Germline CDR1 MGHDK, CDR2 SYGVNS. The CDR3 spells CASNRSAPTPYEQYF. The CDR3 DNA reads TGTGCCAGCAACCGCTCGGCACCGACACCCTACGAGCAGTACTTC.

The rearrangement uses TRBV5-8 and TRBJ1-6; perhaps TRBD1 as D (6 bases). The germline CDR1 and CDR2 sequences are SGHTS and YDEGEE. This CDR3 is 14 amino acids long. Trimming removed 6 bases at V and 8 bases at J, with 15 bases between. The CDR3 loop is CASTPEGGYSPLHF. The CDR3 DNA reads TGTGCCAGCACCCCGGAGGGGGGGTATTCACCCCTCCACTTT. Filled out from reference TRBV5-8 and TRBJ1-6, the complete variable domain reads EAGVTQSPTHLIKTRGQQATLRCSPISGHTSVYWYQQALGLGLQFLLWYDEGEERNRGNFPPRFSGRQFPNYSSELNVNALELEDSALYLCASTPEGGYSPLHFGNGTRLTVT.

V and J are TRBV6-5 and TRBJ2-7, with 10 bases lining up with TRBD1. The CDR3 runs to 15 residues. The V gene's germline CDR1 is MNHEY and CDR2 SVGAGI. The ends lost 2 bases at V and 1 base at J; junction bases unmatched: 2. Here the CDR3 DNA reads TGTGCCAGCAGTTACGGACAGGGGGGATCCTACGAGCAGTACTTC. Translation gives CASSYGQGGSYEQYF.

This clone was seen ten or more times. The chain recombines TRBV5-1 with TRBJ2-6; tentatively, D is TRBD1 (6 bases). V lost 3 bases, J lost 0 bases, and 13 bases lay in between. This CDR3 is built from 17 residues. The germline CDR1 and CDR2 sequences are SGHRS and YFSETQ. The CDR3 region is CASSSGQPTSGANVLTF. CDR3 DNA: TGCGCCAGCAGCTCTGGACAGCCCACCTCTGGGGCCAACGTCCTGACTTTC.